The rows below give T cell receptor beta chains drawn from one sample of a study of T cell repertoires in cytomegalovirus infection. The antigens for these receptors are not known. Using its own MiXCR run on the reads, TCRdb lists one record per CDR3 protein. The sample has 100,000 to 150,000 distinct CDR3 sequences; 20% to 30% are singletons. The sample comprised PBMCs, sequenced either directly or after in vitro stimulation (not recorded which). Receptors originate from a human donor in good health (CMV status not recorded). Some clones in this sample may be carry-over from other donors' samples. CDR3s leave out the opening cysteine and the closing phenylalanine or tryptophan.

v_call,j_call,cdr3_aa
TRBV5-4,TRBJ2-5,ASSHSDRGQETQY
TRBV12-5,TRBJ2-1,ASGLSLSHSSYNEQF
TRBV7-2,TRBJ2-3,ASSLRGVADTQY
TRBV19,TRBJ2-1,ASSIRDDLRGEQF
TRBV6-8,TRBJ2-7,ASSYSLSSGSYEQY
TRBV4-3,TRBJ2-1,ASSQDEGGPPYNEQF
TRBV27,TRBJ1-1,ASRLGVRNTEAF
TRBV24-1,TRBJ2-5,ATSGGSRGPQETQY
TRBV7-6,TRBJ2-7,ASSDKLDPDLYEQY
TRBV28,TRBJ1-1,ASSLSGTVLEAY
TRBV7-2,TRBJ2-5,ASSFHGRPIKGETQY
TRBV5-4,TRBJ2-6,ASSPGTAAAGANVLT
TRBV28,TRBJ2-4,ARGTVGSAKNIQY
TRBV20-1,TRBJ1-1,SARDLRGSPKNTEAF
TRBV6-6,TRBJ2-1,ASSYGAGGVNEQF
TRBV24-1,TRBJ2-1,ATSGLAGESYNEQF
TRBV28,TRBJ2-3,ASSSPRGSTDTQY
TRBV10-3,TRBJ2-7,AIVGSTGSYEQY